This TCR beta chain was profiled in a study of T cells in women clearing cervical HPV infection. Across the whole study: Controls gave blood once infection was undetectable; cases at lesion identification. Study findings and constraints: Cases and controls were distinguished at AUC about 0.86 by richness and V genes. CIN3+ cases had significantly higher TCR richness than controls; evenness did not differ.

On this clone: Antigen unknown. With the read ending 3 residues before the CDR3 end, the germline J gene is used to fill in that end.

The method was immunoSEQ multiplex PCR; TCRdb's version includes in-frame clones alone and lacks a portion of them. This sample's clone table lists about 39,000 clones. CDR1 and CDR2 from the germline V gene are PRHDT and FYEKMQ (reference sequence). V dropped 1 base and J dropped 1 base, with 10 bases sitting between them. The CDR3 contains 15 residues. The rearrangement joins TRBV13 to TRBJ1-2, with D tentatively TRBD1 (6 bases). This sequence originates from a woman aged 18 to 75 with a cervical HPV16 infection that either progressed to CIN3+ or cleared (not recorded which). Material: blood buffy coat. The part of the CDR3 DNA that was read is TGTGCCAGCAGCTTAGATACGGACAGTAACTATGGC. Residues: CASSLDTDSNYG. The full-length CDR3 reads as CASSLDTDSNYGYTF.